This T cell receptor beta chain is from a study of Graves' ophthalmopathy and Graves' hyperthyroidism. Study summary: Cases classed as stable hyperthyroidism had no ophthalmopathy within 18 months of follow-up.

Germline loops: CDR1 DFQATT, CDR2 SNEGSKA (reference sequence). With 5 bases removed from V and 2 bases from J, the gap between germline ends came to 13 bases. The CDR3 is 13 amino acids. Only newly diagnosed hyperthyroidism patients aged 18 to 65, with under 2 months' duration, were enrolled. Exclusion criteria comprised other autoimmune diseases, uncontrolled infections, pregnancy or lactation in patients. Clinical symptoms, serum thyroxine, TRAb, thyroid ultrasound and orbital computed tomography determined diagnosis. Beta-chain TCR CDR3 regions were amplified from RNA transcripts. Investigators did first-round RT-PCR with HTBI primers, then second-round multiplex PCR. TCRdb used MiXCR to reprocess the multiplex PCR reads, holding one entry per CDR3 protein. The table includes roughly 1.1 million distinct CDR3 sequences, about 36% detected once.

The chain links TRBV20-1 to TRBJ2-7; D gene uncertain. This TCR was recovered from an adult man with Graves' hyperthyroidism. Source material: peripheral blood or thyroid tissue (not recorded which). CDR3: CSAADVGPYEQYF. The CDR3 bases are TGCAGTGCTGCGGACGTGGGCCCCTACGAGCAGTACTTC.